The clone carrying this T cell receptor (beta chain) is a singleton in its sample. The antigen remains undetermined. This table comes from immunoSEQ multiplex PCR, and its TCRdb copy is limited to in-frame clones, with some not included. Of about 200,000 clones in the sample, around 80% were seen once. This record comes from a study of cytomegalovirus exposure and HLA in healthy donors. Study-wide points: Some public TCRs appeared in many individuals, while most sequences were rare. In the 95 to 150 validation repertoires, a later analysis found that first-cohort TCR clusters tended to co-occur. Cytomegalovirus association was assigned to 150 to 200 TCR beta chains. Published work reported that the classifier diagnosed cytomegalovirus status with high specificity and sensitivity.

CDR3 length: 13 residues. Trimming removed 10 bases at V and 0 bases at J, with 10 bases between. Per germline, CDR1 ENHRY and CDR2 SYGVKD. The specimen was PBMCs. The TCR comes from a woman in her 30s in good health and CMV-seronegative. The chain carries TRBV10-3 and TRBJ1-5, with TRBD1 as a possible D gene (6 bases). CDR3 sequence (DNA): TGTGCCACCCACAGGGATAGCAATCAGCCCCAGCATTTT. Encoded protein: CATHRDSNQPQHF.